Listed below are T cell receptor beta chains from one sample, sequenced in a study of control samples from healthy donors and cancer patients. Repertoires were generated with immunoSEQ multiplex PCR, while TCRdb's copy carries only in-frame clones and drops some. The table has approximately 100,000 clones, around 89% seen once. Sequencing used PBMCs. Receptor source: a man aged 55 to 70 with lung cancer. The CDR3 runs from the conserved cysteine through the conserved F or W. The order of the fields is clone size, CDR3 length, V gene, D gene, J gene, CDR3 protein, CDR3 DNA. The D gene is left open where the match is weak. The listing skips clone size in some rows; elsewhere it reads once, few, many or a size class.

>NA|22|TRBV7-3|TRBD1|TRBJ1-2
CASSLISYTGATGNLFNYGYTF
TGTGCCAGCAGCTTAATATCATATACGGGGGCGACAGGGAACCTCTTTAACTATGGCTACACCTTC
>NA|13|TRBV7-2|NA|TRBJ1-2
CASSPRGVYGYTF
TGTGCCAGCAGCCCTCGGGGGGTATATGGCTACACCTTC
>once|16|TRBV7-8|TRBD1|TRBJ1-2
CASSLLGQGAVGGYTF
TGTGCCAGCAGCTTACTAGGACAGGGGGCGGTTGGGGGCTACACCTTC
>NA|16|TRBV5-1|TRBD2|TRBJ2-1
CASSPGGTSSYNEQFF
TGCGCCAGCAGCCCTGGTGGGACTAGCTCCTACAATGAGCAGTTCTTC
>NA|15|TRBV6-6|NA|TRBJ2-2
CATSPQGLGTGELFF
TGTGCCACCAGTCCCCAGGGCCTGGGGACCGGGGAGCTGTTTTTT
>NA|15|TRBV7-2|TRBD1|TRBJ1-6
CASSYVDRGNSPLHF
TGTGCCAGCAGCTACGTCGACAGGGGGAATTCACCCCTCCACTTT
>once|15|TRBV7-2|NA|TRBJ1-1
CASSLSDGTYTEAFF
TGTGCCAGCAGCTTATCGGACGGGACTTACACTGAAGCTTTCTTT
>NA|14|TRBV29-1|NA|TRBJ1-3
CSVGGAEWGNTIYF
TGCAGCGTTGGAGGGGCCGAGTGGGGAAACACCATATATTTT
>NA|14|TRBV2|NA|TRBJ1-2
CASSDIRDIGGYTF
TGTGCCAGCAGTGACATCCGGGACATTGGAGGCTACACCTTC
>NA|14|TRBV4-1|NA|TRBJ1-2
CASSQDQTVYGYTF
TGCGCCAGCAGCCAAGATCAGACAGTCTATGGCTACACCTTC
>NA|16|TRBV6-1|NA|TRBJ1-6
CASSESEGGLGSPLHF
TGTGCCAGCAGTGAATCGGAAGGGGGTCTCGGGTCACCCCTCCACTTT
>NA|13|TRBV18|NA|TRBJ2-3
CASSRQRADTQYF
TGTGCCAGCTCCCGACAAAGGGCAGATACGCAGTATTTT
>few|15|TRBV6-1|NA|TRBJ2-4
CASSEGGIAKNIQYF
TGTGCCAGCAGTGAAGGGGGCATAGCCAAAAACATTCAGTACTTC
>NA|14|TRBV5-1|NA|TRBJ1-2
CASSLIAGDNGYTF
TGCGCCAGCAGCTTGATAGCAGGGGATAATGGCTACACCTTC
>NA|15|TRBV5-1|NA|TRBJ1-1
CASSLAGGRGAEAFF
TGCGCCAGCAGCTTGGCGGGGGGGCGGGGGGCTGAAGCTTTCTTT
>NA|15|TRBV2|NA|TRBJ1-5
CASSESQVAGQPQHF
TGTGCCAGCAGTGAATCACAGGTGGCGGGGCAGCCCCAGCATTTT
>NA|15|TRBV3-1/TRBV3-2|NA|TRBJ2-1
CASSQDLLTVNEQFF
TGTGCCAGCAGCCAAGATCTTTTGACAGTAAATGAGCAGTTCTTC
>NA|14|TRBV7-2|TRBD1|TRBJ1-2
CASSLKGQVLGYTF
TGTGCCAGCAGCTTAAAGGGACAGGTCTTAGGCTACACCTTC
>NA|16|TRBV18|NA|TRBJ2-5
CASSPPSEGSRGTQYF
TGTGCCAGCTCACCACCGTCTGAGGGCTCCAGGGGGACCCAGTACTTC
>NA|18|TRBV3-1/TRBV3-2|NA|TRBJ2-5
CASSLLRVRGLGQETQYF
TGTGCCAGCAGCCTCCTAAGGGTACGAGGTTTAGGGCAAGAGACCCAGTACTTC
>NA|16|TRBV6-4|TRBD1|TRBJ1-2
CASSPLPGQGNYGYTF
TGTGCCAGCAGTCCACTCCCGGGACAGGGGAACTATGGCTACACCTTC
>once|18|TRBV24-1|TRBD1|TRBJ2-1
CATSDRPGQGISYNEQFF
TGTGCCACCAGTGACCGGCCGGGACAGGGGATTTCCTACAATGAGCAGTTCTTC
>NA|14|TRBV6-1|NA|TRBJ1-2
CASSEAGQSYGYTF
TGTGCCAGCAGTGAAGCTGGACAGTCCTATGGCTACACCTTC
>NA|14|TRBV5-4|TRBD2|TRBJ2-5
CASSLKAGGETQYF
TGTGCCAGCAGCTTAAAAGCGGGGGGAGAGACCCAGTACTTC
>NA|18|TRBV4-1|NA|TRBJ2-4
CASSQQEFGYEKSNIQYF
TGCGCCAGCAGCCAACAAGAATTCGGCTACGAAAAGAGCAACATTCAGTACTTC
>NA|15|TRBV5-1|NA|TRBJ2-3
CASSLGARATDTQYF
TGCGCCAGCAGCTTGGGGGCGAGAGCCACAGATACGCAGTATTTT
>NA|13|TRBV6-2/TRBV6-3|NA|TRBJ2-5
CASSKDSVQTQYF
TGTGCCAGCAGTAAGGACTCGGTCCAGACCCAGTACTTC
>NA|11|TRBV30|NA|TRBJ1-2
CAWRKGRGYTF
TGTGCCTGGAGGAAGGGACGTGGCTACACCTTC
>once|15|TRBV6-5|TRBD1|TRBJ1-4
CASSHLTGDGEKLFF
TGTGCCAGCAGTCATTTGACAGGGGATGGAGAAAAACTGTTTTTT
>NA|13|TRBV10-1|NA|TRBJ1-1
CASSESPRTEAFF
TGCGCCAGCAGTGAGTCCCCGAGAACTGAAGCTTTCTTT
>few|13|TRBV7-6|NA|TRBJ1-1
CASSSQMNTEAFF
TGTGCCAGCAGCTCACAAATGAACACTGAAGCTTTCTTT
>NA|16|TRBV2|NA|TRBJ1-3
CASRRLSGEGGNTIYF
TGTGCCAGCAGGCGCCTGAGTGGTGAAGGAGGAAACACCATATATTTT
>NA|16|TRBV4-1|NA|TRBJ1-1
CASSQDEVGNFTEAFF
TGCGCCAGCAGCCAAGACGAAGTCGGTAATTTTACTGAAGCTTTCTTT
>few|14|TRBV19|TRBD1|TRBJ2-3
CASSRGQEGDTQYF
TGTGCCAGTAGTAGGGGACAGGAGGGAGATACGCAGTATTTT
>NA|13|TRBV7-3|NA|TRBJ2-5
CASSLTFAETQYF
TGTGCCAGCAGCTTAACGTTTGCGGAGACCCAGTACTTC
>NA|14|TRBV30|NA|TRBJ1-1
CAWVPRGWNTEAFF
TGTGCCTGGGTACCTCGAGGGTGGAACACTGAAGCTTTCTTT
>NA|15|TRBV6-5|NA|TRBJ2-7
CASQYGVGVWYEQYF
TGTGCCAGCCAGTATGGTGTCGGGGTCTGGTACGAGCAGTACTTC
>NA|15|TRBV11-3|TRBD2|TRBJ2-1
CASSLGLGLYNEQFF
TGTGCCAGCAGCCTCGGACTAGGGCTATACAATGAGCAGTTCTTC
>NA|15|TRBV18|NA|TRBJ1-2
CASSPAVLSNYGYTF
TGTGCCAGCTCACCGGCAGTCCTCTCGAACTATGGCTACACCTTC
>NA|15|TRBV30|TRBD1|TRBJ2-1
CAWSAGTGGSNEQFF
TGTGCCTGGAGTGCAGGGACAGGGGGCTCCAATGAGCAGTTCTTC